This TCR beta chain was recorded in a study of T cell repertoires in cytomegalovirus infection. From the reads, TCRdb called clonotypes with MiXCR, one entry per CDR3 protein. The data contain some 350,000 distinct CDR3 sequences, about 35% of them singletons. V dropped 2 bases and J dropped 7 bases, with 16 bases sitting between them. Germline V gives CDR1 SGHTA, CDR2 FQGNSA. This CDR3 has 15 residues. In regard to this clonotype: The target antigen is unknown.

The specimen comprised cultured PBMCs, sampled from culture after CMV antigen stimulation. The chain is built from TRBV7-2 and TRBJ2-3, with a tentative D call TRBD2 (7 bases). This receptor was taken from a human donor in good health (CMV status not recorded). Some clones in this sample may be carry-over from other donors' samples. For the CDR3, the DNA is TGTGCCAGCAGCTTACCGGAAGGGGGGGCTAATACGCAGTATTTT. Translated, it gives CASSLPEGGANTQYF.